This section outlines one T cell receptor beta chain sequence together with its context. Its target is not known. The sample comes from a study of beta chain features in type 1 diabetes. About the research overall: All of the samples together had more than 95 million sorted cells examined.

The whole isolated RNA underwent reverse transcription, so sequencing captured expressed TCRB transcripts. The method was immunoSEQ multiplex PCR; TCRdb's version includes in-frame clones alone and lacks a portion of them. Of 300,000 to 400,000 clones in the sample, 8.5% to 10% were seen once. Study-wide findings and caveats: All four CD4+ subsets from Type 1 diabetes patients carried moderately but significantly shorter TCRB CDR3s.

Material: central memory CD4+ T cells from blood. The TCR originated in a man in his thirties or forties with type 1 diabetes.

CDR3 loop: CASSPEGPGTGTYNEQFF. The CDR3 DNA is TGTGCCAGCAGCCCCGAGGGTCCCGGGACAGGGACCTACAATGAGCAGTTCTTC. This rearrangement joins TRBV11-2 to TRBJ2-1; 9 nucleotides line up with TRBD1. This CDR3 is 18 amino acids long. CDR1 and CDR2 from the germline V gene are SGHAT and FQNNGV. V trimming: 5 bases; J trimming: 2 bases; junction bases outside the gene matches: 13.